The rows below give T cell receptor beta chains drawn from one sample of a study of neoadjuvant anti-PD-1 for oral cavity cancer. Profiled with immunoSEQ multiplex PCR; TCRdb holds only in-frame clones, not every one. Of 15,000 to 20,000 clones in the sample, around three quarters were seen once. This sample comprised PBMCs, obtained before nivolumab (anti-PD-1) treatment. The receptors shown here come from a person between 40 and 85 years old with oral cavity squamous cell carcinoma. Each CDR3 is given with its conserved first and last residue. A D gene is named only where the DNA matches it firmly. Not all rows give a size; the values are once, few, many and, for expanded clones, a class.

TRBV28	few	TRBJ2-4	.	TGTGCCAGCAGTTTGCCTCCCAGCACGGCCAAAAACATTCAGTACTTC	CASSLPPSTAKNIQYF
TRBV7-6	.	TRBJ1-3	.	TGTGCCAGCAGCCCCGGACCGGTCTCTGGAAACACCATATATTTT	CASSPGPVSGNTIYF
TRBV27	.	TRBJ2-7	TRBD2	TGTGCCAGCAGTTTATTCCCGGGGGGGTCCTACGAGCAGTACTTC	CASSLFPGGSYEQYF
TRBV25-1	.	TRBJ2-7	.	TGTGCCAGCAGTTATACAGCCGGGTACGAGCAGTACTTC	CASSYTAGYEQYF
TRBV19	once	TRBJ2-5	TRBD1	TGTGCCAGTAGTATCCAGGGGGCCCAAGAGACCCAGTACTTC	CASSIQGAQETQYF
TRBV28	few	TRBJ1-4	.	TGTGCCAGCAGTTTGGGGCGGGGAAAACTGTTTTTT	CASSLGRGKLFF
TRBV7-8	.	TRBJ1-1	.	TGTGCCAGCAGCTTACCTACAGCCCCCGGGACTGAAGCTTTCTTT	CASSLPTAPGTEAFF
TRBV4-1	once	TRBJ2-3	.	TGCGCCAGCAGCCAAGGGGGAGATACGCAGTATTTT	CASSQGGDTQYF
TRBV30	.	TRBJ2-7	TRBD1	TGTGCCTGGAATACTACCGGGACAGGGACCTACGAGCAGTACTTC	CAWNTTGTGTYEQYF
TRBV11-3	.	TRBJ2-7	.	TGTGCCAGCAGCTTAGGACAGGACCCATCCTACGAGCAGTACTTC	CASSLGQDPSYEQYF
TRBV2	.	TRBJ1-1	TRBD1	TGTGCCAGCACCCTAGGGACAGCCAGCACTGAAGCTTTCTTT	CASTLGTASTEAFF
TRBV27	.	TRBJ2-1	TRBD2	TGTGCCAGCAGTTTATCAACGGGAGGGTACAATGAGCAGTTCTTC	CASSLSTGGYNEQFF
TRBV19	once	TRBJ1-1	TRBD1	TGTGCCAGTGCGAGACAGGGGGCATCTGAAGCTTTCTTT	CASARQGASEAFF
TRBV7-6	.	TRBJ2-5	.	TGTGCCAGCAGCTTAGCCACTGAGACCCAGTACTTC	CASSLATETQYF
TRBV5-6	.	TRBJ2-6	TRBD2	TGTGCCAGCAGCTTGTTGTTAGCGGGAGGCTTTGGGGCCAACGTCCTGACTTTC	CASSLLLAGGFGANVLTF
TRBV5-8	.	TRBJ1-2	.	TGTGCCAGCAGCGACGGGACCCTCTCTATCGGTGGCTACACCTTC	CASSDGTLSIGGYTF
TRBV7-6	.	TRBJ2-5	.	TGTGCCAGCAGCTTAGGGGCCCAAGTTAGTGAGACCCAGTACTTC	CASSLGAQVSETQYF
TRBV7-3	.	TRBJ2-7	TRBD2	TGTGCCAGCAGCCCCCCCCGAACTAGCGGACACTACGAGCAGTACTTC	CASSPPRTSGHYEQYF
TRBV19	few	TRBJ2-2	TRBD2	TGTGCCAGTCTTATAGGGACTAGCGGGGAGCTGTTTTTT	CASLIGTSGELFF
TRBV6-5	.	TRBJ2-3	TRBD2	TGTGCCAGCAGGGCCCTCAGCGGGGGGACAGATACGCAGTATTTT	CASRALSGGTDTQYF
TRBV9	.	TRBJ2-2	.	TGTGCCAGCAGCCCACGTTGGCGCGACACCGGGGAGCTGTTTTTT	CASSPRWRDTGELFF
TRBV19	.	TRBJ2-2	.	TGTGCCAGTAGTATAGGAGGGACCGGGGAGCTGTTTTTT	CASSIGGTGELFF
TRBV5-6	.	TRBJ1-4	.	TGTGCCAGCAGCTTTACAGGGCCAAATGAAAAACTGTTTTTT	CASSFTGPNEKLFF
TRBV28	.	TRBJ1-2	.	TGTGCCAGCAGTTTGGGAGGGGCGGCGGGCTACACCTTC	CASSLGGAAGYTF
TRBV27	.	TRBJ2-7	TRBD2	TGTGCCAGCAGTTTACAGCGGGAGGGCCCCTACGAGCAGTACTTC	CASSLQREGPYEQYF
TRBV2	.	TRBJ2-2	TRBD1	TGTGCGAGAGCAAAGGGGGCATCGAACACCGGGGAGCTGTTTTTT	CARAKGASNTGELFF
TRBV11-1	once	TRBJ1-1	.	TGTGCCAGCAGCGCAGCGGGATGGATGAACACTGAAGCTTTCTTT	CASSAAGWMNTEAFF
TRBV29-1	.	TRBJ2-3	.	TGCAGCGTTGTTCAGGGGCTACTCACAGATACGCAGTATTTT	CSVVQGLLTDTQYF
TRBV5-5	.	TRBJ1-2	.	TGTGCCAGCAGCTTGGGGGCCTCCGACATCTATGGCTACACCTTC	CASSLGASDIYGYTF
TRBV6-1	.	TRBJ2-7	.	TGTGCCAGCAGTGACGTGGGAAGCTTCTCCTACGAGCAGTACTTC	CASSDVGSFSYEQYF
TRBV6-5	.	TRBJ1-2	TRBD1	TGTGCCAGCAGCCAGACAGGGTTCTATGGCTACACCTTC	CASSQTGFYGYTF
TRBV30	.	TRBJ2-7	.	TGTGCCTGGAGTGGGACCCGGGACATTTCCTACGAGCAGTACTTC	CAWSGTRDISYEQYF
TRBV19	.	TRBJ1-4	.	TGTGCCAGTAGTACGGGGCCAACTAATGAAAAACTGTTTTTT	CASSTGPTNEKLFF
TRBV19	.	TRBJ1-1	.	TGTGCCAGTAGGCTTGAATCGAACAGGGCCACTGAAGCTTTCTTT	CASRLESNRATEAFF
TRBV6-1	once	TRBJ2-5	.	TGTGCCAGCAGCTCTACAGGGTTCCAAGAGACCCAGTACTTC	CASSSTGFQETQYF
TRBV30	.	TRBJ1-1	.	TGTGCCTGGAGCCTCAGGGGGAACACTGAAGCTTTCTTT	CAWSLRGNTEAFF
TRBV6-5	.	TRBJ2-7	TRBD2	TGTGCCAGCAGTTACCAGACTAGCGGGACCTCCTACGAGCAGTACTTC	CASSYQTSGTSYEQYF
TRBV30	.	TRBJ2-1	.	TGTGCCTCGGATCTAGAATCCTACAATGAGCAGTTCTTC	CASDLESYNEQFF
TRBV13	.	TRBJ2-5	.	TGTGCCAGCAGCTTAGTAGGGGAGACCCAGTACTTC	CASSLVGETQYF
TRBV6-5	.	TRBJ2-2	.	TGTGCCAGCAGTTACTCTCAGGGCCCCACCGGGGAGCTGTTTTTT	CASSYSQGPTGELFF
TRBV6-1	.	TRBJ2-7	.	TGTGCCAGCAGTGACCCCTGGGGGGGCCACCTCGAGCAGTACTTC	CASSDPWGGHLEQYF
TRBV2	.	TRBJ1-1	.	TGTGCCAGCAGGCCGAGGGTGGAGGGTGAAGCTTTCTTT	CASRPRVEGEAFF
TRBV9	.	TRBJ1-2	.	TGTGCCAGCAGCGGACTAGCCGTCGGGGGCTACACCTTC	CASSGLAVGGYTF
TRBV30	.	TRBJ2-7	TRBD1	TGTGCCTGGAGCTACGGACAGGGGGCGCCCTACGAGCAGTACTTC	CAWSYGQGAPYEQYF
TRBV7-8	.	TRBJ2-1	TRBD2	TGTGCCAGCAGCTCAGGGGGGACTAGCGGGCTTAATGAGCAGTTCTTC	CASSSGGTSGLNEQFF
TRBV6-6	.	TRBJ1-1	.	TGTGCCAGCAGTTCAATCTTGAACACTGAAGCTTTCTTT	CASSSILNTEAFF
TRBV5-1	.	TRBJ1-4	.	TGCGCCAGCAGCTTGCTGAGGGGGACTAATGAAAAACTGTTTTTT	CASSLLRGTNEKLFF